This is a list of T cell receptor beta chains from one sample in a study of shared clonotypes between healthy human individuals. TCRdb's copy holds only in-frame clones and misses some; the assay was immunoSEQ multiplex PCR. The table includes about 2 million clones, about 95% detected once. Material for sequencing was naive CD8+ T cells sorted from blood. Receptors were obtained from a man between 18 and 35 years old in good health. Each CDR3 is given with its conserved first and last residue. The order of the fields is clone size, V gene, D gene, J gene, CDR3 DNA, CDR3 protein. The D gene is left open where the match is weak. Size values are once, few and many counts, or a class for expanded clones, and some rows have none.

clone_size: .; v_call: TRBV9; d_call: .; j_call: TRBJ2-1; cdr3_nt: TGTGCCAGCAGCGTAGACGCCGGCGCTCAGCAGTTCTTC; cdr3_aa: CASSVDAGAQQFF
clone_size: .; v_call: TRBV7-9; d_call: .; j_call: TRBJ2-7; cdr3_nt: TGTGCCAGCAGTTTTACGACGGGTAGCTCCTACGAGCAGTACTTC; cdr3_aa: CASSFTTGSSYEQYF
clone_size: .; v_call: TRBV19; d_call: .; j_call: TRBJ1-1; cdr3_nt: TGTGCCAGTAGTTCCGACAGGCCCGAATTT; cdr3_aa: CASSSDRPEF
clone_size: .; v_call: TRBV7-8; d_call: .; j_call: TRBJ2-7; cdr3_nt: TGTGCCAGCAGCTTAGAACCATCGGCGCCTTACGAGCAGTACTTC; cdr3_aa: CASSLEPSAPYEQYF
clone_size: .; v_call: TRBV6-6; d_call: .; j_call: TRBJ1-5; cdr3_nt: TGTGCCAGCAGTTCCCTACCGGCGGGGGATCAGCCCCAGCATTTT; cdr3_aa: CASSSLPAGDQPQHF
clone_size: .; v_call: TRBV13; d_call: TRBD2; j_call: TRBJ2-7; cdr3_nt: TGTGCCAGCAGCCCGCCCGGCGGGAGCGCCTACGAGCAGTACTTC; cdr3_aa: CASSPPGGSAYEQYF
clone_size: .; v_call: TRBV25-1; d_call: .; j_call: TRBJ1-3; cdr3_nt: TGTGCCAGCAGCCAAGCGAGCGGGGCAGCTGGAAACACCATATATTTT; cdr3_aa: CASSQASGAAGNTIYF
clone_size: .; v_call: TRBV27; d_call: .; j_call: TRBJ2-7; cdr3_nt: TGTGCCAGCAGTTTATACCACATTGGGAGGGGGACGCTGGAGCAGTACTTC; cdr3_aa: CASSLYHIGRGTLEQYF
clone_size: .; v_call: TRBV7-6; d_call: TRBD1; j_call: TRBJ2-7; cdr3_nt: TGTGCCAGCAGCTTAGGGACAGGGTACGAGCAGTACTTC; cdr3_aa: CASSLGTGYEQYF
clone_size: .; v_call: TRBV7-2; d_call: TRBD1; j_call: TRBJ1-5; cdr3_nt: TGTGCCAGCAGCTTAGAGGGACAGGGGGGTTTTCAGCCCCAGCATTTT; cdr3_aa: CASSLEGQGGFQPQHF
clone_size: .; v_call: TRBV7-9; d_call: TRBD1; j_call: TRBJ2-7; cdr3_nt: TGTGCCAGCAGCTCCCGGGACAGGGACTCATACGAGCAGTACTTC; cdr3_aa: CASSSRDRDSYEQYF
clone_size: .; v_call: TRBV2; d_call: .; j_call: TRBJ2-2; cdr3_nt: TGTGCCATCCTAGGACCGAACACCGGGGAGCTGTTTTTT; cdr3_aa: CAILGPNTGELFF
clone_size: .; v_call: TRBV6-1; d_call: TRBD1; j_call: TRBJ1-5; cdr3_nt: TGTGCCAGCAGTTTTCCCGGGACAGGACATCTCCAGCATTTT; cdr3_aa: CASSFPGTGHLQHF
clone_size: .; v_call: TRBV5-6; d_call: .; j_call: TRBJ1-1; cdr3_nt: TGTGCCAGCAGCTCTACTGGGTTCCTGTTGGACAACCCGAACACTGAAGCTTTCTTT; cdr3_aa: CASSSTGFLLDNPNTEAFF
clone_size: .; v_call: TRBV9; d_call: .; j_call: TRBJ1-1; cdr3_nt: TGTGCCAGCAGCGTAGGGCGGCAGGGTTGGACTGAAGCTTTCTTT; cdr3_aa: CASSVGRQGWTEAFF
clone_size: .; v_call: TRBV4-3; d_call: .; j_call: TRBJ2-5; cdr3_nt: TGCGCCAGCAGCCAAGATCGAGGGGCAGGGGAGACCCAGTACTTC; cdr3_aa: CASSQDRGAGETQYF
clone_size: .; v_call: TRBV13; d_call: .; j_call: TRBJ2-7; cdr3_nt: TGTGCCAGCAGCTTAGAATCAGGGGGGGACCACGAGCAGTACTTC; cdr3_aa: CASSLESGGDHEQYF
clone_size: few; v_call: TRBV28; d_call: TRBD1; j_call: TRBJ1-4; cdr3_nt: TGTGCCAGCAGGCCACGGGACAGGGATGAAAAACTGTTTTTT; cdr3_aa: CASRPRDRDEKLFF
clone_size: .; v_call: TRBV19; d_call: TRBD2; j_call: TRBJ2-1; cdr3_nt: TGTGCCAGTAGTGCATTAGCGGGAGGAGGGGATGAGCAGTTCTTC; cdr3_aa: CASSALAGGGDEQFF
clone_size: .; v_call: TRBV7-8; d_call: TRBD2; j_call: TRBJ2-7; cdr3_nt: TGTGCCAGCGGCGGGAGGGAGGCGTCCTACGAGCAGTACTTC; cdr3_aa: CASGGREASYEQYF
clone_size: once; v_call: TRBV27; d_call: .; j_call: TRBJ2-3; cdr3_nt: TGTGCCAGCAGCCCCAGGGGACTTTACACAGATACGCAGTATTTT; cdr3_aa: CASSPRGLYTDTQYF
clone_size: .; v_call: TRBV9; d_call: TRBD2; j_call: TRBJ2-3; cdr3_nt: TGTGCCAGCAGCGCCTCCGGGGGGGTGGCAGATACGCAGTATTTT; cdr3_aa: CASSASGGVADTQYF
clone_size: .; v_call: TRBV6-5; d_call: TRBD2; j_call: TRBJ2-1; cdr3_nt: TGTGCCAGCAGTTACTCCACTAGCGGGGCCTATGAGCAGTTCTTC; cdr3_aa: CASSYSTSGAYEQFF
clone_size: .; v_call: TRBV19; d_call: .; j_call: TRBJ1-1; cdr3_nt: TGTGCCAGTAGAGTCCCCTTAAGGGGGGACGAAGCTTTCTTT; cdr3_aa: CASRVPLRGDEAFF
clone_size: .; v_call: TRBV27; d_call: .; j_call: TRBJ2-2; cdr3_nt: TGTGCCAGCACCCCACTCTCTGGCCTCCGTGGGACCGTGAACACCGGGGAGCTGTTTTTT; cdr3_aa: CASTPLSGLRGTVNTGELFF
clone_size: .; v_call: TRBV13; d_call: .; j_call: TRBJ2-1; cdr3_nt: TGTGCCAGCAGCTTGACGCAGGTCCCGTACAATGAGCAGTTCTTC; cdr3_aa: CASSLTQVPYNEQFF
clone_size: .; v_call: TRBV5-4; d_call: .; j_call: TRBJ1-4; cdr3_nt: TGTGCCAGCAGCTTTATTAATGAAAAACTGTTTTTT; cdr3_aa: CASSFINEKLFF
clone_size: .; v_call: TRBV29-1; d_call: TRBD1; j_call: TRBJ1-1; cdr3_nt: TGCAGCGCTAGACAGGGGACTGAAGCTTTCTTT; cdr3_aa: CSARQGTEAFF
clone_size: .; v_call: TRBV4-1; d_call: .; j_call: TRBJ1-3; cdr3_nt: TGCGCCAGCAGCCAAAGGGGCAACTCTGGAAACACCATATATTTT; cdr3_aa: CASSQRGNSGNTIYF
clone_size: .; v_call: TRBV5-1; d_call: .; j_call: TRBJ2-7; cdr3_nt: TGCGCCAGCAGCCCCATCCCCAGGGGCTTAGACGAGCAGTACTTC; cdr3_aa: CASSPIPRGLDEQYF
clone_size: .; v_call: TRBV4-1; d_call: .; j_call: TRBJ2-7; cdr3_nt: TGCGCCAGCAGCCAAGATCGACTGAACTACGAGCAGTACTTC; cdr3_aa: CASSQDRLNYEQYF
clone_size: once; v_call: TRBV9; d_call: .; j_call: TRBJ1-4; cdr3_nt: TGTGCCAGCAGTAGAGGGGGTATCGGTAATGAAAAACTGTTTTTT; cdr3_aa: CASSRGGIGNEKLFF
clone_size: .; v_call: TRBV6-5; d_call: .; j_call: TRBJ2-2; cdr3_nt: TGTGCCAGCAGTCCGCCTTCCATGGGCACCGGGGAGCTGTTTTTT; cdr3_aa: CASSPPSMGTGELFF
clone_size: .; v_call: TRBV27; d_call: .; j_call: TRBJ2-6; cdr3_nt: TGTGCCAGCAGTTTAGCGTCTGGGGCCAACGTCCTGACTTTC; cdr3_aa: CASSLASGANVLTF
clone_size: .; v_call: TRBV5-4; d_call: TRBD1; j_call: TRBJ1-4; cdr3_nt: TGTGCCAGCAGCTTGTACAGGGGGCACAAGGATGATGAAAAACTGTTTTTT; cdr3_aa: CASSLYRGHKDDEKLFF
clone_size: .; v_call: TRBV25-1; d_call: .; j_call: TRBJ2-1; cdr3_nt: TGTGCCAGCAGTGATGCGGCGGTTGAGCAGTTCTTC; cdr3_aa: CASSDAAVEQFF
clone_size: .; v_call: TRBV18; d_call: TRBD1; j_call: TRBJ2-1; cdr3_nt: TGTGCCAGCTCACCGGGACAGGGCTATGAGCAGTTCTTC; cdr3_aa: CASSPGQGYEQFF
clone_size: .; v_call: TRBV5-1; d_call: .; j_call: TRBJ2-5; cdr3_nt: TGCGCCAGCAGCCTCGGAACGGTTGGACAAGAGACCCAGTACTTC; cdr3_aa: CASSLGTVGQETQYF
clone_size: few; v_call: TRBV4-1; d_call: .; j_call: TRBJ2-5; cdr3_nt: TGCGCCAGCAGCCAAGTAGGCAGCCAAGAGACCCAGTACTTC; cdr3_aa: CASSQVGSQETQYF
clone_size: .; v_call: TRBV13; d_call: .; j_call: TRBJ2-5; cdr3_nt: TGTGCCAGCAGCACTCCGGACAGCCAAGAGACCCAGTACTTC; cdr3_aa: CASSTPDSQETQYF
clone_size: once; v_call: TRBV7-8; d_call: .; j_call: TRBJ2-5; cdr3_nt: TGTGCCAGCAGCTTAGTAGGCATTCAAGAGACCCAGTACTTC; cdr3_aa: CASSLVGIQETQYF
clone_size: .; v_call: TRBV27; d_call: TRBD1; j_call: TRBJ2-7; cdr3_nt: TGTGCCAGCAGTTTATCGGGACAGGGCGGCGAGCAGTACTTC; cdr3_aa: CASSLSGQGGEQYF
clone_size: once; v_call: TRBV30; d_call: .; j_call: TRBJ1-4; cdr3_nt: TGTGCCTGGTCGCGTGAAAAACTGTTTTTT; cdr3_aa: CAWSREKLFF
clone_size: .; v_call: TRBV19; d_call: .; j_call: TRBJ1-2; cdr3_nt: TGTGCCAGTAGTCGGGGAGTTGGCTACACCTTC; cdr3_aa: CASSRGVGYTF
clone_size: .; v_call: TRBV4-1; d_call: TRBD2; j_call: TRBJ2-1; cdr3_nt: TGCGCCAGCAGCCATAGCCCACTAGCGGGGGGCAACAATGAGCAGTTCTTC; cdr3_aa: CASSHSPLAGGNNEQFF
clone_size: .; v_call: TRBV6-6; d_call: .; j_call: TRBJ1-1; cdr3_nt: TGTGCCAGCAGTTACCAGCGGACGGGGGACACTGAAGCTTTCTTT; cdr3_aa: CASSYQRTGDTEAFF
clone_size: .; v_call: TRBV6-5; d_call: .; j_call: TRBJ1-2; cdr3_nt: TGTGCCAGCAGTTACCCGGTTTTGGTTAATTATGGCTACACCTTC; cdr3_aa: CASSYPVLVNYGYTF
clone_size: .; v_call: TRBV7-9; d_call: .; j_call: TRBJ2-7; cdr3_nt: TGTGCCAGCAGCTTAGCCCCCGCGGAGCAGTACTTC; cdr3_aa: CASSLAPAEQYF